There are many counts of the clone carrying this T cell receptor beta chain. The antigen remains unidentified. Construction of the TCR beta libraries employed iRepertoire HTBI primers in conjunction with Arm-PCR of CDR3 regions. In TCRdb, the multiplex PCR reads were re-called with MiXCR into one record per CDR3 protein. The sample gives approximately 300,000 distinct CDR3 sequences, 15% to 20% of which show up once; around 36% is in the top ten. The record originates from a study of regulatory T cells in long-lasting Graves disease. Findings and limits, study-wide: Newly diagnosed patients had higher TCR diversity than persistent Graves' patients did. Patients with persistent disease showed a bias toward TRBV28, TRBJ1-2 and TRBJ2-5. Between persistent patients, thousands of public clonotypes were shared, exceeding the 966 shared between new patients.

The CDR3 covers 14 residues. In germline, CDR1 is DFQATT, CDR2 SNEGSKA (reference sequence). The V and J ends lost 5 bases and 2 bases respectively, with 16 bases between them. The time point is: newly diagnosed GD, antithyroid drugs for less than 3 months. Preparation of the TCR library used RNA extracted from PBMCs. This sequence originates from a female donor with Graves disease. Source: peripheral blood mononuclear cells (PBMCs), taken at new diagnosis, from a patient treated with antithyroid drugs. This sequence joins TRBV20-1 and TRBJ2-7; weak D call: TRBD1 (6 bases). CDR3 in DNA: TGCAGTGCTCTAAGACAGGCGGCCACCTACGAGCAGTACTTC. Protein: CSALRQAATYEQYF.